Listed below are T cell receptor beta chains from one sample, sequenced in a study of blood T cell repertoires in COVID-19. Using immunoSEQ multiplex PCR, the repertoire was profiled, and TCRdb retains in-frame clones only, with some absent. The sample shows 200,000 to 300,000 clones, about nine tenths of them seen only once. Sequencing used peripheral blood. The receptors were sampled from a man aged 55 to 69 who had recovered from COVID-19. Each CDR3 is given without its conserved first and last residue. Fields, in order: D gene, J gene, V gene, CDR3 protein. A D gene is named only where the DNA matches it firmly.

.	TRBJ1-5	TRBV9	ASSEAGSGQPQH
.	TRBJ2-3	TRBV7-9	ASSPRSADTQY
.	TRBJ2-3	TRBV7-6	ASSRGASSDTQY
TRBD2	TRBJ2-7	TRBV6-2/TRBV6-3	ASSFLLAADSYEQY
.	TRBJ1-1	TRBV5-1	ASSGPGGETEAF
TRBD1	TRBJ2-2	TRBV29-1	SVRPGQGAPTGELF
.	TRBJ2-3	TRBV5-1	ASSQGGRTDTQY
.	TRBJ2-3	TRBV5-1	ASGPGLGKDTQY
.	TRBJ1-1	TRBV30	AAAGDSNTEAF
TRBD2	TRBJ2-2	TRBV11-3	ASSMGLAGELNTGELF
.	TRBJ1-3	TRBV2	ASSGYGRDTIY
TRBD1	TRBJ1-4	TRBV5-1	ASSLEEGANEKLF
.	TRBJ2-3	TRBV6-8	ATLEPGSSTDTQY
.	TRBJ1-2	TRBV15	ATSLTAVYGYT
.	TRBJ1-1	TRBV4-2	ASSQERQPNTEAF